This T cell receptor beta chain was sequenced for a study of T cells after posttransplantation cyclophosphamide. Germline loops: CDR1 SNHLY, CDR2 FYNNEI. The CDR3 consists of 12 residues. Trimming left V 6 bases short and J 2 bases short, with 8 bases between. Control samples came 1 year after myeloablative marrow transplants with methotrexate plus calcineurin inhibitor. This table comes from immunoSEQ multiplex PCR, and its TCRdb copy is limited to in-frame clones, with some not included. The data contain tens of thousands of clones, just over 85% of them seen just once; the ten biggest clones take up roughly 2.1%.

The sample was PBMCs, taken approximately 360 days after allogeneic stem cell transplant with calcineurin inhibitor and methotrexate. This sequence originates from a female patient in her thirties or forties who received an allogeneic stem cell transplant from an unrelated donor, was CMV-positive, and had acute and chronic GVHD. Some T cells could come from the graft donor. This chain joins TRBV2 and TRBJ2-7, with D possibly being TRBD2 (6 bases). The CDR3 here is CASRGGTYEQYF. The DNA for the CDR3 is TGTGCCAGCAGGGGGGGAACCTACGAGCAGTACTTC.